This T cell receptor beta chain was recovered during a study of post-analysis software for immune sequencing data. Across the whole study: The study covered relapsing-remitting, secondary progressive and progressive-relapsing courses of multiple sclerosis. Overall study results and limits: When compared against controls, multiple sclerosis patients showed significantly lower normalized Chao1 diversity. Controls showed lower frequencies than patients for 4 or 5 TRBV segments, and TRBV5-6, TRBV5-1 and TRBV20-1 were among these. When the samples were clustered directly with F measure, those that had been prepared in the same batch showed strong co-clustering.

In its sample, this clonotype was seen a few times. Its target is not known. Prepared libraries of TCR beta cDNA carried unique molecular identifiers. Each batch of 1 to 10 million T cells produced some 450,000 cDNA molecules. TCRdb reprocessed the PCR reads with MiXCR, giving one entry per CDR3 protein. Here the sample spans roughly 670,000 distinct CDR3 sequences, roughly three fifths being singletons. The CDR3 contains 13 residues. Germline assignment: CDR1 DFQATT and CDR2 SNEGSKA (reference sequence). This sequence originates from a girl aged 2-10 years with multiple sclerosis. Sequenced input: blood. This rearrangement joins TRBV20-1 to TRBJ1-2, with D perhaps matching TRBD1 (6 bases). The CDR3 loop reads CRPKPGVTYGYTF. DNA of the CDR3: TGCAGACCCAAACCAGGGGTGACCTATGGCTACACCTTC.